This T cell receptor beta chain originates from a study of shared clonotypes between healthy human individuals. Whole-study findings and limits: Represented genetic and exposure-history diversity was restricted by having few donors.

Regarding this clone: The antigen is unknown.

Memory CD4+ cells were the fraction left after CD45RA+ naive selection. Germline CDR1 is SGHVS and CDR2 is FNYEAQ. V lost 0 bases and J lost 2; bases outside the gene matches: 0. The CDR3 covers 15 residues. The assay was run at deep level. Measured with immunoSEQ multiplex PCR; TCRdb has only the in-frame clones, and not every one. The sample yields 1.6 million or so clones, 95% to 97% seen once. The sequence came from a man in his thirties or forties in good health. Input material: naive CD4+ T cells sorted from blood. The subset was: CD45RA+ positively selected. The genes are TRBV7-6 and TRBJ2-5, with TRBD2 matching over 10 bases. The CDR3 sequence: CASSLAAGGQETQYF. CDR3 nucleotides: TGTGCCAGCAGCTTAGCAGCGGGAGGGCAAGAGACCCAGTACTTC.